Each of the 21 T cell receptor beta chains below was sequenced from the same sample in a study of CD8 T cells in ankylosing spondylitis. A single record per CDR3 protein comes from TCRdb applying MiXCR to the 5' RACE reads. The data show a few hundred thousand distinct CDR3 sequences, about a fifth seen once. Whole-study results and caveats: There was a TCR beta motif, made of eight highly homologous variants, that appeared characteristic of ankylosing spondylitis blood.

For these receptors, no antigen is known. The sample taken for sequencing was blood, either unsorted or a sorted T cell fraction (not recorded which). Receptors originate from a male donor with ankylosing spondylitis.

A few counts support this clonotype. CDR3 sequence reads: CASSPGDGGTDTQYF. In DNA form, the CDR3 reads TGTGCCAGCAGCCCTGGGGACGGAGGCACAGATACGCAGTATTTT. The J gene is TRBJ2-3, the V gene TRBV7-6, with D possibly being TRBD1 or TRBD2 (5 bases each). V was pared by 5 bases and J by 1 base, with 13 bases between. The CDR3 totals 15 residues. Germline V gene data show CDR1 as SGHVS and CDR2 as FNYEAQ.

To note about this clonotype: This likely comes from a read error, as the CDR3 has no conserved phenylalanine or tryptophan at its end. The CDR3 sequence is CASSLDGSGRQPQHL. DNA for the CDR3: TGTGCCAGCAGCTTAGATGGGTCAGGGAGGCAGCCCCAGCATCTT. The genes are TRBV7-9 and TRBJ1-5; D is possibly TRBD1 (5 bases). Germline V CDR1 and CDR2: SEHNR, FQNEAQ (reference sequence). The CDR3 has 15 amino acids. V dropped 1 base and J dropped 7 bases, with 14 bases sitting between them.

This clonotype was observed a few times. J is TRBJ2-7 and V is TRBV5-6; a weak D match, TRBD1 (6 bases). From germline, CDR1 is SGHDT and CDR2 YYEEEE. The CDR3 is made up of 13 amino acids. Trimming left V 4 bases short and J 7 bases short, with 15 bases between. The CDR3 reads CASSILQGPEQYF. As DNA, the CDR3 is TGTGCCAGCAGCATACTACAGGGACCAGAGCAGTACTTC.

This clonotype was observed a few times. The CDR3 DNA reads TGCAGTGCTAGATTAGGGACAGGGGATTCAGATACGCAGTATTTT. Protein sequence: CSARLGTGDSDTQYF. This chain links TRBV20-1 with TRBJ2-3, with TRBD1 matching over 10 bases. This CDR3 spans 15 amino acids. V dropped 2 bases and J dropped 4; count of bases not matched to a gene: 6. Germline V CDR1 and CDR2: DFQATT, SNEGSKA (reference sequence).

The table lists this clonotype with many counts. The chain carries TRBV29-1 and TRBJ2-1, with 14 bases fitting TRBD2. V lost 7 bases, J lost 0 bases, and 8 bases stayed unmatched. Germline V gives CDR1 SQVTM, CDR2 ANQGSEA. The CDR3 consists of 17 residues. The DNA for the CDR3 is TGCAGCGGTGGACTAGCGGGAGGACCAAGCTCCTACAATGAGCAGTTCTTC. Its protein product is CSGGLAGGPSSYNEQFF.

The chain couples TRBV4-2 to TRBJ2-3; no clear D gene. Per the germline V gene, CDR1 is LGHNA and CDR2 is YNFKEQ. This CDR3 contains 15 residues. Trimming stripped 0 bases from V and 6 bases from J, with 13 bases between. The CDR3 reads CASSQEGQESDTQYF. CDR3 nucleotides: TGTGCCAGCAGCCAAGAAGGGCAGGAGTCGGATACGCAGTATTTT.

The genes are TRBV20-1 and TRBJ2-7; a possible D gene is TRBD2 (6 bases). CDR1 DFQATT and CDR2 SNEGSKA come from the germline V gene (reference sequence). The CDR3 contains 15 residues. V shed 2 bases and J shed 0 bases, with 14 bases lying between them. The CDR3, as DNA: TGCAGTGCTAGACGGGAGACGGAGCGCTCCTACGAGCAGTACTTC. It translates to CSARRETERSYEQYF.

This clonotype occurred a few times. This rearrangement joins TRBV20-1 to TRBJ2-6; D gene unclear. Germline-derived CDR1 and CDR2 are DFQATT and SNEGSKA (reference sequence). The CDR3 totals 14 residues. The ends were cut back, 3 bases at V and 4 bases at J, with 10 bases in the middle. CDR3 residues: CSASPIWGANVLTF. The CDR3 bases are TGCAGTGCTAGTCCAATCTGGGGGGCCAACGTCCTGACTTTC.

The CDR3 DNA sequence: TGTGCCACCAGCAGACGTACGACAGAGTCTAATGAAAAACTGTTTTTT. This codes for CATSRRTTESNEKLFF. The chain couples TRBV15 to TRBJ1-4; tentatively, D is TRBD1 (5 bases). CDR1 is LNHNV, CDR2 YYDKDF, per germline (reference sequence). The CDR3 extends over 16 amino acids. Between the trimmed V and J ends, which lost 2 bases and 3 bases, there was a span of 13 bases.

This clonotype appeared many times. The J gene is TRBJ1-1, the V gene TRBV7-2; D is ambiguous. Germline CDR1 and CDR2: SGHTA and FQGNSA. V was trimmed by 5 bases and J by 6 bases, leaving 13 bases between them. The CDR3 length is 13 residues. This chain's CDR3 is CASSPRYWAEAFF. CDR3 bases: TGTGCCAGCAGCCCCCGTTACTGGGCTGAAGCTTTCTTT.

This clonotype was seen more than once but under ten times. V gene TRBV2 combines with J gene TRBJ2-2; TRBD1 matches 9 bases. The germline V gene encodes CDR1 SNHLY and CDR2 FYNNEI. Trimming at V came to 5 bases and at J to 2 bases, leaving 6 bases not matched to a gene. The CDR3 runs 16 residues. The CDR3 here is CASSLTGGSNTGELFF. CDR3 bases: TGTGCCAGCAGTCTTACAGGGGGCTCAAACACCGGGGAGCTGTTTTTT.

This clonotype turned up a few times. This chain links TRBV20-1 with TRBJ2-5; 8 bases agree with TRBD2. Germline loops: CDR1 DFQATT, CDR2 SNEGSKA (reference sequence). The CDR3 extends over 16 amino acids. Trimming at V came to 6 bases and at J to 2 bases, leaving 14 bases not matched to a gene. The chain's CDR3 is CSATPPLAGRQETQYF. As DNA, the CDR3 is TGCAGTGCCACCCCGCCGTTAGCGGGACGTCAAGAGACCCAGTACTTC.

The rearrangement joins TRBV5-8 to TRBJ2-3, with 14 bases that match TRBD2. The CDR3 is 16 residues long. CDR1 and CDR2 from the germline V gene are SGHTS and YDEGEE. The trim removed 4 bases at V and 4 bases at J, leaving 5 bases unmatched. The chain's CDR3 is CASSPGLAGVSDTQYF. CDR3 bases: TGTGCCAGCAGCCCGGGACTAGCGGGAGTTTCAGATACGCAGTATTTT.

The V call is TRBV6-1, the J call TRBJ2-3, with 10 bases lining up with TRBD2. Germline V gene lookup returns CDR1 MNHNS and CDR2 SASEGT. The trim removed 5 bases at V and 3 bases at J, leaving 5 bases unmatched. This CDR3 has 15 amino acids. CDR3 nucleotide sequence: TGTGCCAGCAGTAGAAGCGGGAGGGAAACAGATACGCAGTATTTT. Its protein is CASSRSGRETDTQYF.

The rearrangement links TRBV6-5 to TRBJ2-2; perhaps TRBD2 as D (5 bases). The V and J ends lost 0 bases and 0 bases respectively, with 8 bases between them. Per germline, CDR1 MNHEY and CDR2 SVGAGI. The CDR3 consists of 16 residues. CDR3 DNA: TGTGCCAGCAGTTACTCGACTATTGCGAACACCGGGGAGCTGTTTTTT. It is translated as CASSYSTIANTGELFF.

Only a few counts were recorded for this clonotype. The chain uses TRBV28 and TRBJ1-5; the match to TRBD1 covers 12 bases. This CDR3 is 16 amino acids long. J gave up 6 bases and V 7 bases, and 10 bases lay outside the gene matches. Germline V gives CDR1 MDHEN, CDR2 SYDVKM. The CDR3: CASTHWGQGAGQPQHF. CDR3 coding DNA: TGTGCCAGCACGCACTGGGGACAGGGGGCAGGTCAGCCCCAGCATTTT.

The chain is built from TRBV2 and TRBJ2-5; 7 positions agree with TRBD2. CDR3 size: 14 residues. J lost 2 bases, V lost 8 bases, and 8 bases had no gene match. Per the germline V gene, CDR1 is SNHLY and CDR2 is FYNNEI. The CDR3 DNA follows: TGTGCCAGCCTCAGCGGGATCACGCAAGAGACCCAGTACTTC. Translating it yields CASLSGITQETQYF.

In its sample, this clonotype was seen many times. The chain is built from TRBV15 and TRBJ2-7; TRBD1 matches at 7 bases. V dropped 8 bases and J dropped 4; count of bases not matched to a gene: 5. The germline V gene has CDR1 LNHNV and CDR2 YYDKDF (reference sequence). This CDR3 has 12 residues. The CDR3: CATGTAEYEQYF. DNA of the CDR3: TGTGCCACCGGGACAGCAGAATACGAGCAGTACTTC.

The chain couples TRBV9 to TRBJ2-2; 7 positions match TRBD2. CDR1 is SGDLS, CDR2 YYNGEE, per germline. J lost 9 bases, V lost 2 bases, and 7 bases had no gene match. The CDR3 sequence is 14 residues long. CDR3 protein: CASSVGGYLRELFF. In nucleotides, the CDR3 is TGTGCCAGCAGCGTCGGGGGGTACCTTAGGGAGCTGTTTTTT.

The chain joins TRBV11-2 to TRBJ1-2; weak D call: TRBD1 (5 bases). The germline CDR1 and CDR2 sequences are SGHAT and FQNNGV. V shed 5 bases and J shed 4 bases, with 14 bases lying between them. This CDR3 has 14 amino acids. CDR3 bases: TGTGCCAGCAGCATACCGGGGCGGCTCTATGGCTACACCTTC. Translating gives CASSIPGRLYGYTF.

This clonotype has just a few counts. V and J are TRBV6-1 and TRBJ2-1, with a weak D call TRBD1 (6 bases). This CDR3 comprises 15 residues. V lost 6 bases and J lost 7, with 19 bases in between. Per germline, CDR1 MNHNS and CDR2 SASEGT. The CDR3 spells CASSPWTEGKNEQFF. In DNA, the CDR3 is TGTGCCAGCAGCCCCTGGACAGAGGGAAAGAATGAGCAGTTCTTC.